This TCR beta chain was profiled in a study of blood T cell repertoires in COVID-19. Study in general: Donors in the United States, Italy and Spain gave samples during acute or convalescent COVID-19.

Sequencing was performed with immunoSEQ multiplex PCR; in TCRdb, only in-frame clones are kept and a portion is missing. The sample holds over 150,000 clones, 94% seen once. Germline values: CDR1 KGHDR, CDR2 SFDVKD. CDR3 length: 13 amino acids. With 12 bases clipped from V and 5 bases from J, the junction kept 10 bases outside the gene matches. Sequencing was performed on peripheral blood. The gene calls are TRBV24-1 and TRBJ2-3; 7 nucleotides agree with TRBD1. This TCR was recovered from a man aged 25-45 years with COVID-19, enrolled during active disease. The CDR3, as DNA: TGTGCCGTTCGACAGGGCTCGGGAGATACGCAGTATTTT. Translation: CAVRQGSGDTQYF.